This entry describes one TCR beta chain. Its cognate antigen is unknown. Of the isolated RNA, all was reverse transcribed, and so the sequenced material was expressed TCRB transcripts. Regulatory, naive and central memory T cell samples averaged roughly 4 million reads. The method was immunoSEQ multiplex PCR; TCRdb's version includes in-frame clones alone and lacks a portion of them. The repertoire has 300,000 to 350,000 clones, about 20% of them found once; the top ten carry 0.044%. This CDR3 is 12 amino acids long. Germline CDR1 is MNHEY and CDR2 is SMNVEV (reference sequence). V lost 5 bases and J lost 10, with 14 bases in between. These data belong to a study of beta chain features in type 1 diabetes. The study, taken as a whole, reports: A potential PCR bias toward shorter templates would be equal in patient and control samples.

The chain couples TRBV27 to TRBJ1-1, with D possibly being TRBD1 (6 bases). This clonotype was sampled from a woman younger than 35 in good health. The sequenced sample was naive CD4+ T cells from blood. This CDR3 reads CASSTTGLGAFF. The CDR3 coding sequence is TGTGCCAGCAGTACTACAGGGTTAGGAGCTTTCTTT.